This T cell receptor (beta chain) originates from a study of T cells after yellow fever vaccination. Notes on the study in general: A weaker but faster secondary response was observed, peaking on day 5 versus 15. Detected again after the booster were most primary-vaccination clones, at 96% CD4 and approximately 87% CD8.

The germline CDR1 and CDR2 sequences are SGHKS and YYEKEE (reference sequence). The CDR3 sequence is 15 residues long. Trimming cost V 1 base and J 6 bases, with 13 bases left between them. This clonotype was counted many times. Antigen: not known. MiXCR, run by TCRdb on the 5' RACE reads, gives a single entry per CDR3 protein. Among 250,000 or so distinct CDR3 sequences listed, roughly 3.7% were seen once. This TCR came from a young man who received the YFV17D yellow fever vaccine. V usage is TRBV5-5 and J usage is TRBJ1-4, with D perhaps TRBD1 (5 bases). The specimen comprised PBMCs, sampled 15 days after the yellow fever booster vaccination. The CDR3 DNA reads as TGTGCCAGCAGCTTGACGGCAGGGATCTATGAAAAACTGTTTTTT. This codes for CASSLTAGIYEKLFF.